This T cell receptor beta chain was observed in a study of shared clonotypes between healthy human individuals. The junction had 7 bases not matched to a gene; V was cut back by 5 bases and J by 5 bases. The CDR3 has 16 amino acids. Germline V gene sequence: CDR1 SEHNR, CDR2 FQNEAQ (reference sequence). With regard to this clone: Additional DNA sequences in this sample encode the identical CDR3.

Deep was the level at which the assay was run. TCRdb's copy holds only in-frame clones and misses some; the assay was immunoSEQ multiplex PCR. The table includes 2 million to 2.5 million clones, under 97% detected once. Input material: naive CD4+ T cells sorted from blood. Documented subset: CD45RA+ positively selected. V is TRBV7-9 and J is TRBJ2-5, with 14 bases that match TRBD2. This sequence originates from a man aged 18 to 35 in good health. CDR3 in amino acids: CASSPRGLAGGETQYF. The DNA of the CDR3 is TGTGCCAGCAGCCCTCGTGGACTAGCGGGAGGCGAGACCCAGTACTTC.